One and the same sample provided the 25 T cell receptor beta chains below, sequenced in a study of blood T cell repertoires in COVID-19. Assay: immunoSEQ multiplex PCR; the TCRdb copy retains only in-frame clones and omits some. The table shows more than 150,000 clones, with 80% to 90% occurring only once. Specimen: peripheral blood. The receptors originated from a woman aged 70 to 79 with COVID-19, enrolled during active disease.

This chain links TRBV4-2 with TRBJ2-7; the match to TRBD1 covers 7 bases. J lost 0 bases, V lost 1 base, and 3 bases had no gene match. This CDR3 spans 15 amino acids. The V gene's germline CDR1 is LGHNA and CDR2 YNFKEQ. In DNA, the CDR3 is TGTGCCAGCAGCCAAGGGGACAGCCTCTCCTACGAGCAGTACTTC. Protein sequence: CASSQGDSLSYEQYF.

This CDR3 is CASSQGTGIHEQYF. DNA for the CDR3: TGTGCCAGCAGCCAGGGGACAGGGATCCACGAGCAGTACTTC. The chain joins TRBV7-9 to TRBJ2-7, with 9 bases aligning to TRBD1. The CDR3 length is 14 residues. CDR1 and CDR2 (germline): SEHNR, FQNEAQ (reference sequence). V dropped 5 bases and J dropped 5; count of bases not matched to a gene: 7.

V gene TRBV5-1 combines with J gene TRBJ1-2; D uncertain. This CDR3 is 16 amino acids long. Germline V gene sequence: CDR1 SGHRS, CDR2 YFSETQ. V was trimmed by 4 bases and J by 0 bases, leaving 16 bases between them. The CDR3 here is CASSLLVPTTNYGYTF. Here the CDR3 DNA reads TGCGCCAGCAGCCTTCTCGTCCCGACTACTAACTATGGCTACACCTTC. Full variable domain (rest looked up from reference TRBV5-1 and TRBJ1-2): KAGVTQTPRYLIKTRGQQVTLSCSPISGHRSVSWYQQTPGQGLQFLFEYFSETQRNKGNFPGRFSGRQFSNSRSEMNVSTLELGDSALYLCASSLLVPTTNYGYTFGSGTRLTVV.

The genes are TRBV28 and TRBJ1-6, with D maybe TRBD1 (6 bases). Germline CDR1 MDHEN, CDR2 SYDVKM. CDR3 size: 15 residues. V dropped 6 bases and J dropped 10 bases, with 19 bases sitting between them. The CDR3 spells CASSRTQGVGSPLHF. CDR3 nucleotide sequence: TGTGCCAGCAGCCGTACACAGGGAGTGGGATCACCCCTCCACTTT. Combining the CDR3 with reference TRBV28 and TRBJ1-6 gives the whole variable domain DVKVTQSSRYLVKRTGEKVFLECVQDMDHENMFWYRQDPGLGLRLIYFSYDVKMKEKGDIPEGYSVSREKKERFSLILESASTNQTSMYLCASSRTQGVGSPLHFGNGTRLTVT.

The rearrangement joins TRBV18 to TRBJ1-4; 9 positions match TRBD1. The germline V gene has CDR1 KGHSH and CDR2 LQKENI. This CDR3 is 15 amino acids long. V shed 6 bases and J 3 bases; nucleotides not matched to a gene: 5. CDR3 loop: CASSYRGRANEKLFF. The CDR3 DNA follows: TGTGCCAGCTCGTACAGGGGGCGGGCTAATGAAAAACTGTTTTTT.

The rearrangement uses TRBV5-1 and TRBJ2-2; TRBD1 might be the D (6 bases). CDR1 and CDR2 from the germline V gene are SGHRS and YFSETQ. There are 16 residues in the CDR3. V lost 3 bases and J 3 bases, leaving 15 bases between the germline ends. CDR3 loop: CASSSQQGLDTGELFF. The CDR3 DNA is TGCGCCAGCAGCTCCCAACAGGGATTGGACACCGGGGAGCTGTTTTTT.

The chain is built from TRBV5-1 and TRBJ1-6, with 7 bases identical to TRBD1. V gave up 0 bases and J gave up 9 bases; unmatched junction bases: 6. The CDR3 is 15 residues long. Looked up from germline, CDR1 is SGHRS and CDR2 is YFSETQ. The CDR3 DNA follows: TGCGCCAGCAGCTTGGAGGGGGCGGCTGCTTCACCCCTCCACTTT. Translating gives CASSLEGAAASPLHF.

The V and J genes are TRBV6-5 and TRBJ1-1; D unresolved. V lost 4 bases and J 11 bases, leaving 14 bases between the germline ends. The CDR3 is made up of 12 amino acids. Germline values: CDR1 MNHEY, CDR2 SVGAGI. The CDR3 loop is CASSSDRMRAFF. CDR3 in DNA: TGTGCCAGCAGTTCGGATCGTATGCGGGCTTTCTTT.

The J gene is TRBJ1-2, the V gene TRBV30, with 10 bases matching TRBD1. Trimming cost V 4 bases and J 4 bases; bases outside gene matches: 9. Germline CDR1 is GTSNPN and CDR2 is SVGIG (reference sequence). This CDR3 contains 15 residues. CDR3 DNA sequence: TGTGCCTGGAAGACAGGGGGCATAATCGGCTATGGCTACACCTTC. This sequence encodes CAWKTGGIIGYGYTF. The entire variable domain, with the rest obtained from reference TRBV30 and TRBJ1-2, is as follows: SQTIHQWPATLVQPVGSPLSLECTVEGTSNPNLYWYRQAAGRGLQLLFYSVGIGQISSEVPQNLSASRPQDRQFILSSKKLLLSDSGFYLCAWKTGGIIGYGYTFGSGTRLTVV.

J is TRBJ2-1 and V is TRBV7-9; D is perhaps TRBD2 (6 bases). Looked up from germline, CDR1 is SEHNR and CDR2 is FQNEAQ (reference sequence). V lost 1 base to trimming and J lost 9 bases, with 13 bases between them. This CDR3 spans 14 amino acids. The CDR3 protein is CASSLGLAVGEQFF. CDR3 DNA: TGTGCCAGCAGCTTAGGGTTAGCGGTTGGTGAGCAGTTCTTC.

The chain couples TRBV9 to TRBJ2-7, with TRBD2 matching 9 bases. The CDR3 contains 16 residues. With 0 bases clipped from V and 1 base from J, the junction kept 5 bases outside the gene matches. Germline CDR1 SGDLS, CDR2 YYNGEE. The DNA for the CDR3 is TGTGCCAGCAGCGTAGCCGCCGGACTAGCGTCCTACGAGCAGTACTTC. Its protein product is CASSVAAGLASYEQYF.

The chain couples TRBV30 to TRBJ2-1; D perhaps matches TRBD1 (6 bases). The CDR3 consists of 17 residues. V was cut by 1 base and J by 1 base, with 17 bases left in between. CDR1 and CDR2 from the germline V gene are GTSNPN and SVGIG (reference sequence). The CDR3 nucleotides are TGTGCCTGGAGTGGGGGAACCAGGGGCCGTTCCTACAATGAGCAGTTCTTC. The encoded protein is CAWSGGTRGRSYNEQFF.

This clone came up once. The chain carries TRBV5-5 and TRBJ2-7, with 8 bases that match TRBD2. The CDR3 sequence is 15 residues long. The V and J ends lost 4 bases and 0 bases, in that order; junction bases with no gene match: 6. Germline values: CDR1 SGHKS, CDR2 YYEKEE (reference sequence). CDR3 sequence: CASSATGTSSYEQYF. The DNA for the CDR3 is TGTGCCAGCAGCGCAACCGGGACTAGCTCCTACGAGCAGTACTTC.

The V gene is TRBV18, the J gene TRBJ2-7; unclear D gene. The CDR3 is 14 amino acids. CDR1 and CDR2 (germline): KGHSH, LQKENI. The V end was cut by 3 bases, the J end by 4 bases, with 13 bases between. The CDR3 region is CASSPSDGEYEQYF. The CDR3, as DNA: TGTGCCAGCTCACCTTCTGACGGAGAATACGAGCAGTACTTC.

This clone occurred many times. This sequence joins TRBV7-9 and TRBJ1-2, with D uncertain. Germline V gene lookup returns CDR1 SEHNR and CDR2 FQNEAQ (reference sequence). The CDR3 is made up of 13 amino acids. V shed 4 bases and J shed 8 bases, with 14 bases lying between them. CDR3 sequence reads: CASSSRPEGGYTF. CDR3 bases: TGTGCCAGCAGCTCCAGGCCCGAGGGAGGCTACACCTTC.

The chain uses TRBV30 and TRBJ2-2; 9 nucleotides agree with TRBD1. The CDR3 runs 16 residues. The germline CDR1 and CDR2 sequences are GTSNPN and SVGIG (reference sequence). V lost 5 bases to trimming and J lost 0 bases; unmatched junction nucleotides: 7. In DNA form, the CDR3 reads TGTGCCTGGCAGACCGGGACAGGGACGAACACCGGGGAGCTGTTTTTT. Translated: CAWQTGTGTNTGELFF.

CDR3 residues: CASSLGRGGGNEKLFF. The CDR3 coding sequence is TGCGCCAGCAGCTTGGGACGCGGGGGCGGTAATGAAAAACTGTTTTTT. This rearrangement joins TRBV5-1 to TRBJ1-4; tentatively, D is TRBD1 (6 bases). V lost 0 bases and J 4 bases, leaving 13 bases between the germline ends. The CDR3 is 16 residues long. The germline V gene has CDR1 SGHRS and CDR2 YFSETQ.

The V call is TRBV12-5, the J call TRBJ1-2; D remains ambiguous. The CDR3 is 12 residues long. V lost 0 bases to trimming and J lost 7 bases, with 6 bases between them. Looked up from germline, CDR1 is LGHNT and CDR2 is FRNRAP. CDR3 protein: CASGLVLGGYTF. The CDR3 nucleotides read TGTGCTAGTGGTTTGGTACTAGGTGGCTACACCTTC.

With respect to this clone: A junction boundary mismatches the germline segment, possibly from a read error. The chain links TRBV4-2 to TRBJ2-7, with 7 positions matching TRBD1. CDR1 and CDR2 (germline): LGHNA, YNFKEQ. The CDR3 sequence is 15 residues long. CDR3 nucleotide sequence: TGTGCCGGCAGCCCCGGGACAGCAAGCTCCTACGAGCAGTACTTC. Residues: CAGSPGTASSYEQYF.

This chain links TRBV20-1 with TRBJ2-7, with a weak D call TRBD1 (6 bases). CDR1 is DFQATT and CDR2 is SNEGSKA in the germline V gene (reference sequence). The CDR3 covers 11 residues. Between the trimmed V and J ends, which lost 8 bases and 4 bases, there was a span of 12 bases. CDR3 bases: TGCAGTTACAGGGTGTTATACGAGCAGTACTTC. This translates into CSYRVLYEQYF.

The J gene is TRBJ2-1, the V gene TRBV20-1; D gene uncertain. The CDR3 sequence is 11 residues long. The germline V and J ends were trimmed by 1 base and 7 bases, with 5 bases remaining between them. CDR1 DFQATT and CDR2 SNEGSKA come from the germline V gene (reference sequence). The CDR3 spells CSARAHNEQFF. CDR3 DNA sequence: TGCAGTGCTAGAGCCCATAATGAGCAGTTCTTC.

The V call is TRBV6-6, the J call TRBJ2-2; 7 bases line up with TRBD2. CDR3 size: 16 residues. Germline-derived CDR1 and CDR2 are MNHNY and SVGAGI (reference sequence). The V gene end was trimmed by 5 bases and the J gene end by 7 bases; junction bases not matched to a gene: 13. The CDR3 loop is CASSRTSAPSGGELFF. The DNA of the CDR3 is TGTGCCAGCAGTCGAACTAGCGCACCCTCGGGCGGGGAGCTGTTTTTT.

This clone was counted only a few times. CDR3: CASRRQGAKNEQFF. CDR3 DNA: TGTGCCAGCAGAAGACAGGGGGCTAAGAATGAGCAGTTCTTC. The gene calls are TRBV6-6 and TRBJ2-1; 10 positions agree with TRBD1. The CDR3 is made up of 14 amino acids. V was clipped by 6 bases and J by 7 bases; unmatched bases: 6. Per germline, CDR1 MNHNY and CDR2 SVGAGI (reference sequence).

The V gene is TRBV5-1, the J gene TRBJ1-1; TRBD1 agrees at 10 bases. The CDR3 has 14 residues. CDR1 and CDR2 (germline): SGHRS, YFSETQ. The V segment lost 4 bases and the J segment 4 bases; nucleotides outside the gene matches: 4. DNA of the CDR3: TGCGCCAGCAGCCCAAGGACAGGGGGCACTGAAGCTTTCTTT. Translation gives CASSPRTGGTEAFF.

V is TRBV4-2 and J is TRBJ2-7, with TRBD2 matching over 8 bases. From germline, CDR1 is LGHNA and CDR2 YNFKEQ. V lost 4 bases to trimming and J lost 2 bases; unmatched junction nucleotides: 10. This CDR3 has 16 amino acids. The CDR3 is CASSPLRGGAAYEQYF. The CDR3 DNA follows: TGTGCCAGCAGCCCCCTACGGGGGGGGGCGGCCTACGAGCAGTACTTC.